This T cell receptor beta chain was captured in a study of identifying expanded T cells in peripheral blood. Sequencing was performed with immunoSEQ multiplex PCR; in TCRdb, only in-frame clones are kept and a portion is missing. The data show roughly 100,000 clones, with almost 90% seen just once and around 4.3% held by the top ten. The sample consisted of blood. The receptor was isolated from a person aged 18 to 70 in good health.

CDR3 protein: CASSTGQHYEQYF. DNA of the CDR3: TGTGCCAGTAGTACCGGACAGCACTACGAGCAGTACTTC. The V gene is TRBV19, the J gene TRBJ2-7; TRBD1 might be the D (6 bases). Germline CDR1 and CDR2: LNHDA and SQIVND (reference sequence). The CDR3 is 13 amino acids. V shed 4 bases and J shed 3 bases, with 10 bases lying between them.